Following are 20 T cell receptor beta chains from one sample sequenced in a study of Ad26.COV2.S vaccination and SARS-CoV-2 variants (TCRdb year 2021). According to the study, the label for this sample's time point signals: individuals recovered from natural SARS-CoV-2 infection. Libraries were made using the immunoSEQ multiplex PCR assay. What TCRdb holds here is the immuneACCESS table cut down to in-frame rearrangements. Part of the clones is not present; checked against another copy, under half of the missing clones reflect an unresolved V gene, and the others are unexplained. This sample comprises nearly 95,000 clones, approximately 82% of them detected only once. The ten largest account for about 16% of the sample. Sample: peripheral blood, taken after recovery from COVID-19. These receptors were collected from a human donor who had recovered from COVID-19.

V usage is TRBV7-9 and J usage is TRBJ2-5; TRBD2 agrees at 10 bases. Germline CDR1 SEHNR, CDR2 FQNEAQ (reference sequence). The CDR3 runs 16 residues. The V and J ends lost 0 bases and 1 base, in that order; junction bases with no gene match: 2. CDR3 in DNA: TGTGCCAGCAGCTTAGCAACTAGCGGGACCCAAGAGACCCAGTACTTC. Translated: CASSLATSGTQETQYF.

The chain is built from TRBV5-4 and TRBJ1-1; possibly TRBD1 for D (5 bases). Deletions cut 2 bases from V and 6 bases from J, with 11 bases between. Germline V CDR1 and CDR2: SGHNT, YYREEE (reference sequence). The CDR3 totals 13 residues. The CDR3 sequence is CASSFGGRAEAFF. The CDR3 region has the DNA TGTGCCAGCAGCTTTGGGGGTAGGGCTGAAGCTTTCTTT.

The V and J genes are TRBV19 and TRBJ1-1, with TRBD1 matching 7 bases. Germline lookup yields CDR1 LNHDA and CDR2 SQIVND (reference sequence). The CDR3 has 13 residues. With 6 bases clipped from V and 6 bases from J, the junction kept 7 bases outside the gene matches. Written as DNA, the CDR3 is TGTGCCAGTAGCGAACAGGGGACCCCTGAAGCTTTCTTT. Residues: CASSEQGTPEAFF.

This clone appeared many times. This CDR3 is CASSLVHGLNEQFF. DNA of the CDR3: TGTGCCAGCAGCTTAGTACATGGACTCAATGAGCAGTTCTTC. The J gene is TRBJ2-1, the V gene TRBV7-9; maybe TRBD2 (5 bases). The CDR3 loop spans 14 amino acids. Trimming took off 1 base at V and 6 bases at J, with 10 bases between the two ends. Germline V gene sequence: CDR1 SEHNR, CDR2 FQNEAQ (reference sequence).

V usage is TRBV6-5 and J usage is TRBJ2-1; 8 bases line up with TRBD2. Unmatched junction bases numbered 9, after V lost 4 bases and J lost 7 bases. CDR1 and CDR2 from the germline V gene are MNHEY and SVGAGI. The CDR3 has 15 amino acids. The CDR3 reads CASSSGTRSPNEQFF. The CDR3 bases are TGTGCCAGCAGTTCCGGGACTAGATCACCAAATGAGCAGTTCTTC.

V and J are TRBV14 and TRBJ2-5; the D is unclear. V gave up 5 bases and J gave up 2 bases, with 15 bases separating them. Germline-derived CDR1 and CDR2 are SGHDN and FVKESK. The CDR3 is made up of 15 amino acids. The CDR3 protein is CASSGRRPLQETQYF. The DNA of the CDR3 is TGTGCCAGCAGCGGACGGAGACCCCTACAAGAGACCCAGTACTTC.

The rearrangement uses TRBV28 and TRBJ2-4; 10 bases fit TRBD1. CDR1 and CDR2 (germline): MDHEN, SYDVKM. V trimming: 10 bases; J trimming: 5 bases; junction bases outside the gene matches: 11. CDR3 length: 15 residues. CDR3 in DNA: TGTGCCACCACTCGGACAGGGGGTGTTCAAAACATTCAGTACTTC. Its translation: CATTRTGGVQNIQYF.

The chain joins TRBV5-8 to TRBJ2-3, with D unclear. The ends were cut back, 0 bases at V and 6 bases at J, with 20 bases in the middle. The germline V gene has CDR1 SGHTS and CDR2 YDEGEE. The CDR3 runs 17 residues. The CDR3 protein is CASSLDPTLPVMDTQYF. The CDR3 DNA follows: TGTGCCAGCAGCTTGGATCCGACGCTCCCAGTCATGGATACGCAGTATTTT.

The chain employs TRBV7-8 and TRBJ2-7; 9 bases map to TRBD2. Losses at the gene ends were 5 bases for V and 6 bases for J; bases not matched to a gene: 5. The CDR3 is made up of 13 amino acids. Germline loops: CDR1 SGHVS, CDR2 FQNEAQ. In DNA form, the CDR3 reads TGTGCCAGCAGCCTCGGGACTAGCCTCGAGCAGTACTTC. Translation: CASSLGTSLEQYF.

The V call is TRBV9, the J call TRBJ2-2; perhaps D is TRBD1 or TRBD2 (5 bases each). Germline-derived CDR1 and CDR2 are SGDLS and YYNGEE. The CDR3 totals 15 residues. V lost 2 bases and J 0 bases, leaving 8 bases between the germline ends. CDR3 sequence: CASSVGPTNTGELFF. The CDR3 nucleotides read TGTGCCAGCAGCGTGGGACCCACGAACACCGGGGAGCTGTTTTTT. Looking up the rest from reference TRBV9 and TRBJ2-2 gives the full variable domain: DSGVTQTPKHLITATGQRVTLRCSPRSGDLSVYWYQQSLDQGLQFLIQYYNGEERAKGNILERFSAQQFPDLHSELNLSSLELGDSALYFCASSVGPTNTGELFFGEGSRLTVL.

This clone was detected only a few times. The V gene is TRBV10-1, the J gene TRBJ2-2; D is uncertain. CDR1 is WNHNN and CDR2 is SYGVQD in the germline V gene (reference sequence). V gave up 6 bases and J gave up 0 bases, with 11 bases separating them. The CDR3 covers 15 residues. CDR3 DNA: TGCGCCAGCAGAGGCCTACGGTCGAACACCGGGGAGCTGTTTTTT. This sequence encodes CASRGLRSNTGELFF.

V and J are TRBV28 and TRBJ1-5; 8 bases match TRBD1. V shed 3 bases and J 6 bases; nucleotides not matched to a gene: 22. Per the germline V gene, CDR1 is MDHEN and CDR2 is SYDVKM. The length of the CDR3 is 20 residues. The CDR3 DNA reads TGTGCCAGCAGTTTTAATCCCCTCACAGGGGGTAGTTCTTTCGCTCAGCCCCAGCATTTT. It specifies CASSFNPLTGGSSFAQPQHF.

V and J are TRBV5-1 and TRBJ2-1, with TRBD2 matching 10 bases. The CDR3 has 17 residues. V lost 3 bases to trimming and J lost 0 bases; unmatched junction nucleotides: 6. Germline values: CDR1 SGHRS, CDR2 YFSETQ. In nucleotides, the CDR3 is TGCGCCAGCAGCTCTGGGACTAGCGCAAGCTCCTACAATGAGCAGTTCTTC. Translated: CASSSGTSASSYNEQFF.

This clone was seen just once. V is TRBV28 and J is TRBJ2-7; 10 bases are a match to TRBD1. Germline CDR1 reads MDHEN; CDR2 reads SYDVKM. This CDR3 spans 15 amino acids. V was pared by 5 bases and J by 3 bases, with 7 bases of the junction left unmatched. CDR3 amino acids: CASSPSGTGDYEQYF. The CDR3 DNA reads TGTGCCAGCAGTCCTTCCGGGACAGGGGACTACGAGCAGTACTTC.

The gene calls are TRBV5-6 and TRBJ2-5, with D perhaps given as TRBD1 or TRBD2 (6 bases each). The CDR3 sequence is 16 residues long. Germline assignment: CDR1 SGHDT and CDR2 YYEEEE. V lost 3 bases, J lost 0 bases, and 15 bases lay in between. The CDR3 region is CASSWGARGYQETQYF. The CDR3 DNA reads TGTGCCAGCAGCTGGGGGGCCAGGGGCTACCAAGAGACCCAGTACTTC.

The rearrangement links TRBV21-1 to TRBJ2-7; TRBD1, the table's D call, was not compared with the DNA. TRBV21-1 is a known pseudogene. This CDR3 comprises 17 residues. CDR3 sequence reads: CASSEGQLRRSSYEQYF. DNA for the CDR3: TGTGCCAGCAGCGAAGGACAGCTTCGAAGGAGCTCCTACGAGCAGTACTTC.

V usage is TRBV29-1 and J usage is TRBJ2-7; D is perhaps TRBD1 (6 bases). Germline V gene sequence: CDR1 SQVTM, CDR2 ANQGSEA. Deletions cut 4 bases from V and 5 bases from J, with 12 bases between. CDR3 size: 12 residues. The CDR3 is CSVGAGENEQYF. Written as DNA, the CDR3 is TGCAGCGTTGGGGCAGGGGAGAACGAGCAGTACTTC.

The gene calls are TRBV4-3 and TRBJ1-2, with 9 bases that match TRBD1. Trimming at V came to 2 bases and at J to 6 bases, leaving 10 bases not matched to a gene. The CDR3 contains 16 residues. Germline CDR1 LGHNA, CDR2 YSLEER. The CDR3 coding sequence is TGCGCCAGCAGCCAAAGAAGGACAGGGGCGACCGATGGCTACACCTTC. Translation gives CASSQRRTGATDGYTF.

The chain carries TRBV5-4 and TRBJ1-1; D not certain. Germline CDR1 and CDR2: SGHNT and YYREEE (reference sequence). CDR3 length equals 14 residues. With 1 base removed from V and 0 bases from J, the gap between germline ends came to 7 bases. As DNA, the CDR3 is TGTGCCAGCAGCTTGCGGGGAATGAACACTGAAGCTTTCTTT. Amino acids: CASSLRGMNTEAFF.

The chain links TRBV7-8 to TRBJ1-3; perhaps TRBD1 as D (5 bases). V was clipped by 4 bases and J by 4 bases, with 14 bases between them. From germline, CDR1 is SGHVS and CDR2 FQNEAQ. There are 15 residues in the CDR3. For the CDR3, the DNA is TGTGCCAGCAGCTCCACTCCGGGACTAGGAAACACCATATATTTT. Protein: CASSSTPGLGNTIYF.